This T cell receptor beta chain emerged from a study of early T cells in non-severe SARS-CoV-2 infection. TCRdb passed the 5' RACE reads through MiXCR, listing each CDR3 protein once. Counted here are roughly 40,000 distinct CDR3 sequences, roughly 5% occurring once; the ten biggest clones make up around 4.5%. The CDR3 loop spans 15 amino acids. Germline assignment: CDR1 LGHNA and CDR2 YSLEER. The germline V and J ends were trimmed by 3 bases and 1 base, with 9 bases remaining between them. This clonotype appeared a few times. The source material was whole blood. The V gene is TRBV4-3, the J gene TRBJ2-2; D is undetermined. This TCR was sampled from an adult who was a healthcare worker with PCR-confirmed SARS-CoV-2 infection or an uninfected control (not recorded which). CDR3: CASSHEGRNTGELFF. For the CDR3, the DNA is TGCGCCAGCAGCCACGAAGGCAGGAACACCGGGGAGCTGTTTTTT.